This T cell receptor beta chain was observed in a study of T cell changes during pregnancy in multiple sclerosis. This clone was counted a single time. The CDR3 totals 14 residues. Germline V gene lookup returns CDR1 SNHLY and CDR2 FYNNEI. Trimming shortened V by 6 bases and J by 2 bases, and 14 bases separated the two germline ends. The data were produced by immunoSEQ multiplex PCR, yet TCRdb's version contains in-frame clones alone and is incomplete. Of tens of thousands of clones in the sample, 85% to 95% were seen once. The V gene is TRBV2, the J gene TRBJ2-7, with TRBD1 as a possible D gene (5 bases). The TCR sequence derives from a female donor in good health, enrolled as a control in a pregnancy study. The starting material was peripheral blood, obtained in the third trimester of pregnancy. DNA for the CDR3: TGTGCCAGCAGGCTCCAGGGATACACCTACGAGCAGTACTTC. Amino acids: CASRLQGYTYEQYF.